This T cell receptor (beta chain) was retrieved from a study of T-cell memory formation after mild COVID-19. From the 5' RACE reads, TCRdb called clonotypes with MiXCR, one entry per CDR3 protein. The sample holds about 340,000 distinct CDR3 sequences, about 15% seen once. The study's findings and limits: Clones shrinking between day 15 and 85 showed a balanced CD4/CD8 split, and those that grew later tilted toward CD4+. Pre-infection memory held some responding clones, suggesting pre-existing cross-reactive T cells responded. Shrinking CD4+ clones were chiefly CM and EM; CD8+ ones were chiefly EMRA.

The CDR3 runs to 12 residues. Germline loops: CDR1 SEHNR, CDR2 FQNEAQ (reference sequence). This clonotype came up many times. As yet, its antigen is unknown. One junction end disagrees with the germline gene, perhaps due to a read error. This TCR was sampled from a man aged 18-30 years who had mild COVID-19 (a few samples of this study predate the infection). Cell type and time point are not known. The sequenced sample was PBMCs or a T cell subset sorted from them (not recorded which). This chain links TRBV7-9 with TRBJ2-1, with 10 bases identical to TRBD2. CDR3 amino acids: CASSSRAGGPVF. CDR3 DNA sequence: TGTGCCAGCAGCTCGCGAGCGGGGGGGCCGGTCTTC.